The T cell receptor beta chain described here comes from a study of CD8+ T cells in alopecia areata. Investigators isolated RNA and reverse transcribed it into cDNA to act as the sequencing template. Sequencing used immunoSEQ multiplex PCR; TCRdb keeps in-frame clones, though not all of them. Of 100,000 to 150,000 clones listed, roughly 50% were seen once; the top ten hold 10%. The CDR3 length is 14 residues. Germline CDR1 SQVTM, CDR2 ANQGSEA. The V gene end was trimmed by 3 bases and the J gene end by 2 bases; junction bases not matched to a gene: 6. This TCR came from a human donor with alopecia areata. This chain uses TRBV29-1 with TRBJ2-5, with 7 bases fitting TRBD1. The sequencing input was NKG2D-low CD8+ T cells sorted from blood. The CDR3 sequence is CSVDSGTAQETQYF. CDR3 sequence (DNA): TGCAGCGTTGACTCAGGGACAGCTCAAGAGACCCAGTACTTC.